A selection of T cell receptor beta chains follows, all from one sample in a study of early T cells in non-severe SARS-CoV-2 infection. TCRdb recomputed calls from the 5' RACE reads with MiXCR, one row per CDR3 protein. The sample includes some 28,000 distinct CDR3 sequences, approximately 4.2% of them seen just once. The source material was whole blood. The receptors originated from an adult who was a healthcare worker with PCR-confirmed SARS-CoV-2 infection or an uninfected control (not recorded which). CDR3s include the opening cysteine and the closing phenylalanine or tryptophan. Each record gives: D gene, J gene, clone size, V gene, CDR3 DNA, CDR3 protein. A D gene is named only where the DNA matches it firmly. Size tells how often a clone was seen (once, few, many) or the class of an expanded clone, and some rows leave it out.

TRBD2 TRBJ2-1 many TRBV20-1 TGCAGTGCGCGGACTAGCCTACTTTACAATGAGCAGTTCTTC CSARTSLLYNEQFF
. TRBJ1-5 many TRBV28 TGTGCCAGCAGTTTAATGGGGGTTAGCAATCAGCCCCAGCATTTT CASSLMGVSNQPQHF
TRBD1 TRBJ2-1 . TRBV15 TGTGCCACCAGCACCGGGACAGGGGACAATGAGCAGTTCTTC CATSTGTGDNEQFF
TRBD1 TRBJ2-5 . TRBV5-1 TGCGCCAGCAGCTTGCAGGGGGCAGGGGTAGAGACCCAGTACTTC CASSLQGAGVETQYF
. TRBJ2-5 few TRBV3-1 TGTGCCAGCAACCTACACGGGCCGAGGCAAGAGACCCAGTACTTC CASNLHGPRQETQYF
. TRBJ1-2 many TRBV12-3/TRBV12-4 TGTGCCAGCAATTTCGGGCGCCGAATTCTTAACTATGGCTACACCTTC CASNFGRRILNYGYTF
TRBD1 TRBJ2-7 many TRBV11-2 TGTGCCAGCAGCCGCCGACAGGGGGGCGAGCAGTACTTC CASSRRQGGEQYF
. TRBJ2-5 many TRBV12-3/TRBV12-4 TGTGCCAGCAGCGATCTGGGTTTTCAAGAGACCCAGTACTTC CASSDLGFQETQYF
TRBD2 TRBJ2-3 many TRBV10-3 TGTGCCATCAGTGAAACAACTAGCGGGAGCACGCAGTATTTT CAISETTSGSTQYF
. TRBJ1-5 many TRBV12-3/TRBV12-4 TGTGCCAGCAGTAAAGAGAGCACGCAGCCCCAGCATTTT CASSKESTQPQHF
. TRBJ2-5 few TRBV29-1 TGCAGCGTTGAAGATCAAGGGAGCGGACAAGAGACCCAGTACTTC CSVEDQGSGQETQYF
TRBD2 TRBJ2-2 . TRBV4-1 TGCGCCAGCAGCTTCACTAGCGTTGCGAACACCGGGGAGCTGTTTTTT CASSFTSVANTGELFF
. TRBJ2-2 many TRBV6-5 TGTGCCAGCAGCCGCGCCGGCGGTGACGGGGAGCTGTTTTTT CASSRAGGDGELFF
TRBD1 TRBJ1-6 many TRBV20-1 TGCAGTGCCGGGACAGGGAATTCACCCCTCCACTTT CSAGTGNSPLHF
. TRBJ2-3 many TRBV5-6 TGTGCCAGCAGCCCTGGCCTGGCTGAGGATACGCAGTATTTT CASSPGLAEDTQYF
. TRBJ2-3 few TRBV28 TGTGCCAGCAGTTACGGTTCCACAGATACGCAGTATTTT CASSYGSTDTQYF
. TRBJ2-5 many TRBV5-1 TGCGCCAGCAGCTTGGTTGGGACACTCCAAGAGACCCAGTACTTC CASSLVGTLQETQYF
TRBD2 TRBJ2-1 . TRBV13 TGTGCCAGCAGCTACGGGGGGAGCTCCTACAATGAGCAGTTCTTC CASSYGGSSYNEQFF
TRBD2 TRBJ2-4 many TRBV20-1 TGCAGTGCTACCAGTAGCGGGAGCGTGTACATTCAGTACTTC CSATSSGSVYIQYF
TRBD1 TRBJ1-1 many TRBV18 TGTGCCAGCTCACCACCCCGGACAGGGGGCGTCACTGAAGCTTTCTTT CASSPPRTGGVTEAFF
TRBD2 TRBJ2-4 . TRBV20-1 TGCAGTGCGGCGGGGGCTAGCGGGAGGGCCGGGGAAAACATTCAGTACTTC CSAAGASGRAGENIQYF
TRBD1 TRBJ2-3 many TRBV5-1 TGCGCCAGCAGCTGGAAGGGGGCGCCTACTACGCAGTATTTT CASSWKGAPTTQYF